This TCR beta chain was documented in a study of tissue T cells after allogeneic stem cell transplantation. Study-wide results and limits: Across patients, clones rarely overlapped, yet motif clusters were shared tissue-specifically. Tissue-detected TCR repertoire was only partly captured by blood and spleen T cells. Which tissue TCRs were alloreactive or antigen-specific was not determined. Some clones might be persisting host cells.

CDR1 NNHNN and CDR2 SYGAGS come from the germline V gene (reference sequence). This CDR3 contains 15 residues. Unmatched junction bases numbered 4, after V lost 5 bases and J lost 4 bases. This clone has a handful of counts. The target antigen is unknown. The gene names here belong to mouse. The sequence runs out 1 residue before the end of the CDR3; the remainder is reconstructed from the germline J gene. Indicated time point: mouse harvest day 7 after allogeneic transplant. Mouse grafts combined 10^7 T-cell-depleted bone marrow cells with 10^6 splenic CD5+ T cells. Using immunoSEQ multiplex PCR, the repertoire was profiled, and TCRdb retains in-frame clones only, with some absent. Of over a thousand clones in the sample, about 60% are singletons; the top ten hold approximately 15%.

The TCR comes from a female BALB/c mouse given C57BL/6 T cells with graft-versus-host disease after an allogeneic hematopoietic cell transplant. Sequenced: liver tissue. The chain carries TRBV13-2 and TRBJ2-1, with 12 bases matching TRBD1. The CDR3 reads CASGGDRGRYAEQFF. Incomplete CDR3 DNA: TGTGCCAGCGGGGGGGACAGGGGGCGGTATGCTGAGCAGTTC.